This T cell receptor beta chain was sequenced during a study of early T cells in non-severe SARS-CoV-2 infection. TCRdb called the 5' RACE reads again in MiXCR, with one record for every CDR3 protein. The profile shows 70,000 or so distinct CDR3 sequences, 10% to 15% of them singletons. V was cut by 3 bases and J by 2 bases, with 8 bases left in between. This CDR3 region has 13 residues. Germline CDR1 reads SGHDT; CDR2 reads YYEEEE. The origin of this receptor is an adult who was a healthcare worker with PCR-confirmed SARS-CoV-2 infection or an uninfected control (not recorded which). Sequencing was performed on whole blood. The rearrangement links TRBV5-6 to TRBJ1-2; D unclear. CDR3 sequence reads: CASSSPTNYGYTF. The DNA for the CDR3 is TGTGCCAGCAGCTCTCCAACCAACTATGGCTACACCTTC.